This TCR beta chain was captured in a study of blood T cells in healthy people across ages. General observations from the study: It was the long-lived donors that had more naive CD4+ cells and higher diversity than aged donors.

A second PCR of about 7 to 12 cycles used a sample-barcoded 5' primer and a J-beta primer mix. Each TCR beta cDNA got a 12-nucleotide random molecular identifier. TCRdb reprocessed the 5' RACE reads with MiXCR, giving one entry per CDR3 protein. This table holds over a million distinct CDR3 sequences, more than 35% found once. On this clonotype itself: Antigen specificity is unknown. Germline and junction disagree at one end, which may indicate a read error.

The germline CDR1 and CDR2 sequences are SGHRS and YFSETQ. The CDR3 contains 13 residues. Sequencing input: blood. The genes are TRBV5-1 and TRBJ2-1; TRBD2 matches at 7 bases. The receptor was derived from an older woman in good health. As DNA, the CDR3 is TGCGCCAGCAGCTTCGCTAGCGGCGATGAGCAGTTCTTT. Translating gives CASSFASGDEQFF.